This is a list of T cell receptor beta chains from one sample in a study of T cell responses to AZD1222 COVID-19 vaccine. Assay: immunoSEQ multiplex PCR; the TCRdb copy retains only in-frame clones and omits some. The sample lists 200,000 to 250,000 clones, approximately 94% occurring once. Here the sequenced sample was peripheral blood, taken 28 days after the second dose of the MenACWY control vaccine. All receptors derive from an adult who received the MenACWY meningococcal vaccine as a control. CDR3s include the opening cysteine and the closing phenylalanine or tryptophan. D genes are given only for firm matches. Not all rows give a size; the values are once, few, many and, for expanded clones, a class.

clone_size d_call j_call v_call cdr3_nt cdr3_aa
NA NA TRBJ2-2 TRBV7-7 TGTGCTAGCAGCTCAGGGGGGGCAGGCACCGGGGAGCTGTTTTTT CASSSGGAGTGELFF
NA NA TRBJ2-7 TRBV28 TGTGCCAGCACATCCGGATCCCCCTACGAGCAGTACTTC CASTSGSPYEQYF
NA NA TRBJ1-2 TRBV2 TGTGCCAGCAGTACTGGGACGGCCTATGGCTACACCTTC CASSTGTAYGYTF
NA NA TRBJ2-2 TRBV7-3 TGTGCCAGCAGCTCACAGGGTGGCACCGGGGAGCTGTTTTTT CASSSQGGTGELFF
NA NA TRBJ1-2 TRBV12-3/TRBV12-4 TGTGCCAGCCAAGTAGGCTATGGCTACACCTTC CASQVGYGYTF
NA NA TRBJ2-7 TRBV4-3 TGCGCCAGCAGCCATTCCGGGCAAGGCGAGCAGTACTTC CASSHSGQGEQYF
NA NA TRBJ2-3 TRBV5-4 TGTGCCAGCAGCCTTCAGTGGAGCACAGATACGCAGTATTTT CASSLQWSTDTQYF
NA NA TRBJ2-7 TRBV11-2 TGTGCCAGCAGCTTACCTAGTCACGAGCAGTACTTC CASSLPSHEQYF
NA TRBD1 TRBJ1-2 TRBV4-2 TGTGCCAGCAGCCAAACCACCTCGACAGGGCTGGACTATGGCTACACCTTC CASSQTTSTGLDYGYTF
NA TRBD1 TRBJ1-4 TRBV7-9 TGTGCCAGCAGCGGACAGGGTGCGGGGGAAAAACTGTTTTTT CASSGQGAGEKLFF
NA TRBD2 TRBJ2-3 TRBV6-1 TGTGCCAGCAGTGAACGGCCCCCTAGCGGGAGTGTTGATACGCAGTATTTT CASSERPPSGSVDTQYF
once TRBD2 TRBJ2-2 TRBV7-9 TGTGCCAGCAGCTACGGGGGGACCGGGGAGCTGTTTTTT CASSYGGTGELFF
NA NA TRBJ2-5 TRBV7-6 TGTGCCAGCAGCTTAGGGGTGGGGGATTTAGAGACCCAGTACTTC CASSLGVGDLETQYF
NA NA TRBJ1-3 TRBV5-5 TGTGCCAGCAGCCCCTCGACAGGTGGGGCGGTCACCATATATTTT CASSPSTGGAVTIYF
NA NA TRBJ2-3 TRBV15 TGTGCCACCAGCGAGGGGGGGACAGATACGCAGTATTTT CATSEGGTDTQYF
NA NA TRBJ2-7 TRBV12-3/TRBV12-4 TGTGCCAGCAGCCCCACTAGCTCCTACGAGCAGTACTTC CASSPTSSYEQYF
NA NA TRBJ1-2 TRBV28 TGTGCCAGCAGTCTGCCGGCGGCTTATGGCTACACCTTC CASSLPAAYGYTF
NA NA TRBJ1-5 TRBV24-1 TGTGCCACCAGTGAGACAGGAGATAGCAATCAGCCCCAGCATTTT CATSETGDSNQPQHF
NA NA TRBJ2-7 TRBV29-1 TGCAGCGTTGAAGAGGGAGCGGGTACCGCCTACGAGCAGTACTTC CSVEEGAGTAYEQYF
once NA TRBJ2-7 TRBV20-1 TGCAGTGCTAGCCCTTACGAGCAGTACTTC CSASPYEQYF
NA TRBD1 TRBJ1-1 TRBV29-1 TGCAGCGGGGGGACAGGGTTGAACACTGAAGCTTTCTTT CSGGTGLNTEAFF
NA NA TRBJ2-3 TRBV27 TGTGCCAGCAGTTCGGGGCAGGGAGGACCAGATACGCAGTATTTT CASSSGQGGPDTQYF
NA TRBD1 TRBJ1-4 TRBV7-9 TGTGCCAGCAGCCAGGATGGGACAGGGATTGACAAACTGTTTTTT CASSQDGTGIDKLFF
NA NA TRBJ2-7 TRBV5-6 TGTGCCAGCAAGCGGTGGTTGGGATACGAGCAGTACTTC CASKRWLGYEQYF
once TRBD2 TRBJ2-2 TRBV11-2 TGTGCCAGCAGCTCCCGGACTAGCGGGGGGGCCCTCACCGGGGAGCTGTTTTTT CASSSRTSGGALTGELFF
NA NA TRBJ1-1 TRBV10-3 TGTGCCATCAGTGAGGGGCAGGGCGGGAACACTGAAGCTTTCTTT CAISEGQGGNTEAFF
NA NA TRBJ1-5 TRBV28 TGTGCCAGCAGTTTATTGGGGGACGGTCAGCCCCAGCATTTT CASSLLGDGQPQHF
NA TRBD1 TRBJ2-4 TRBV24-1 TGTGCCACCAGTGGACAGGGTGTCATTCAGTACTTC CATSGQGVIQYF
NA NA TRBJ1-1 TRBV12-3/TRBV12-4 TGTGCCAGCAGTTTAAGGGGTAACACTGAAGCTTTCTTT CASSLRGNTEAFF
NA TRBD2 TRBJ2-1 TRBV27 TGTGCCAGCAGATTAGCGGGAGCCGTTGAGCAGTTCTTC CASRLAGAVEQFF
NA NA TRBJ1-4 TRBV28 TGTGCCAGCAGTAGCACGGACCGGCCCAACACCGTGGAAAAACTGTTTTTT CASSSTDRPNTVEKLFF
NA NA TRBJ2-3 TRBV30 TGTGCCATAGCAGGGATCAGGCCCCCGGGTGTAGATACGCAGTATTTT CAIAGIRPPGVDTQYF